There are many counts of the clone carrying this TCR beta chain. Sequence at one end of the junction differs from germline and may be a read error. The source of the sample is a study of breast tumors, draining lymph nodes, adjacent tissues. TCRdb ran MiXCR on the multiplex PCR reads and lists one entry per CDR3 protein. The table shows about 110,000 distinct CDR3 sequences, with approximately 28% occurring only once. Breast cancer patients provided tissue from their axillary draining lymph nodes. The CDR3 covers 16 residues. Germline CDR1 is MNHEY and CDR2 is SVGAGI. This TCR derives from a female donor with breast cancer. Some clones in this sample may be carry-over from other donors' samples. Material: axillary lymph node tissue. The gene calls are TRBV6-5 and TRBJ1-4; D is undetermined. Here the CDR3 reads CASSHSYRGTNEKLFF. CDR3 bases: TGTGCCAGCAGTCACTCGTATCGGGGAACTAATGAAAAACTGTTTTTT.